A single sample gave rise to the 18 T cell receptor beta chains below, sequenced in a study of T cells in Graves' hyperthyroidism and ophthalmopathy. Amplified TCR beta CDR3 regions came from RNA transcripts. The TCR CDR3 was amplified in a first-round RT-PCR using the HTBI primer set. TCRdb reprocessed the multiplex PCR reads with MiXCR, giving one entry per CDR3 protein. The sample has approximately 510,000 distinct CDR3 sequences, about a fifth seen once. Sequenced sample: blood. Every receptor here comes from a man aged 18-30 years with Graves' hyperthyroidism.

Ten or more counts support this clonotype. The chain uses TRBV28 and TRBJ2-7; TRBD1 aligns across 8 bases. Trimming cost V 5 bases and J 5 bases; bases outside gene matches: 11. Germline V gives CDR1 MDHEN, CDR2 SYDVKM. There are 15 residues in the CDR3. The CDR3 DNA sequence: TGTGCCAGCAGTGTCCCCGGACAGGGAGTCCACGAGCAGTACTTC. This codes for CASSVPGQGVHEQYF.

This clonotype occurred many times. The chain carries TRBV19 and TRBJ1-2; D is uncertain. CDR3 length: 13 amino acids. The germline V gene has CDR1 LNHDA and CDR2 SQIVND (reference sequence). Between the trimmed V and J ends, which lost 5 bases and 0 bases, there was a span of 7 bases. CDR3 residues: CASSPVANYGYTF. In DNA form, the CDR3 reads TGTGCCAGTAGTCCTGTAGCTAACTATGGCTACACCTTC.

There are many counts of this clonotype. V gene TRBV6-5 combines with J gene TRBJ2-7; 11 bases fit TRBD2. The germline gives CDR1 MNHEY, CDR2 SVGAGI. The V gene end was trimmed by 5 bases and the J gene end by 5 bases; junction bases not matched to a gene: 8. The CDR3 sequence is 15 residues long. The CDR3 loop is CASSRIAGGRNEQYF. The CDR3 nucleotides are TGTGCCAGCAGTCGTATAGCGGGGGGGAGAAACGAGCAGTACTTC.

This clonotype was detected a few times. This chain links TRBV5-1 with TRBJ1-1; tentatively, D is TRBD1 (5 bases). The CDR3 runs 15 residues. Germline V CDR1 and CDR2: SGHRS, YFSETQ. V lost 0 bases to trimming and J lost 5 bases, with 14 bases between them. The chain's CDR3 is CASSLDPGDETEAFF. CDR3 sequence (DNA): TGCGCCAGCAGCTTGGATCCGGGGGACGAAACTGAAGCTTTCTTT.

As DNA, the CDR3 is TGTGCCAGCAGCCCAATGCCTAGGACAGGCAATGGCTACACCTTC. It yields the protein CASSPMPRTGNGYTF. This chain joins TRBV3-1 and TRBJ1-2; 7 positions match TRBD1. The CDR3 has 15 residues. The germline CDR1 and CDR2 sequences are LGHDT and YNNKEL (reference sequence). J lost 6 bases, V lost 4 bases, and 11 bases had no gene match.

This clonotype has a count of ten or more. V is TRBV2 and J is TRBJ2-5, with 8 bases aligning to TRBD1. Germline V CDR1 and CDR2: SNHLY, FYNNEI. Trimming at V came to 2 bases and at J to 0 bases, leaving 11 bases not matched to a gene. This CDR3 contains 18 residues. Written as DNA, the CDR3 is TGTGCCAGCAGTGAATGGGGACAGGTTAATATTTACCAAGAGACCCAGTACTTC. This translates into CASSEWGQVNIYQETQYF.

This clonotype was observed many times. V usage is TRBV24-1 and J usage is TRBJ2-2, with no clear D. V was trimmed by 5 bases and J by 6 bases, leaving 12 bases between them. The CDR3 has 14 amino acids. The germline gives CDR1 KGHDR, CDR2 SFDVKD. CDR3 nucleotides: TGTGCCACCAGTGCCGGATCGGGCGCCGGGGAGCTGTTTTTT. Its protein is CATSAGSGAGELFF.

A note on this clonotype: The junction departs from the called germline gene at one end, perhaps through a read error. The chain recombines TRBV27 with TRBJ2-2; maybe TRBD2 (5 bases). The germline V gene encodes CDR1 MNHEY and CDR2 SMNVEV (reference sequence). CDR3 length equals 17 residues. CDR3 nucleotides: TGTGCCAGCAGTTCTCTTGTTCACAGCTGTGGCACCGGGGAGCTGTGTTTT. It translates to CASSSLVHSCGTGELCF.

Only a few counts were recorded for this clonotype. The CDR3 sequence is CASSYRQRTGELFF. The CDR3 nucleotides are TGTGCCAGCTCCTATCGTCAAAGAACCGGGGAGCTGTTTTTT. The rearrangement links TRBV11-2 to TRBJ2-2, with D uncertain. The CDR3 totals 14 residues. From germline, CDR1 is SGHAT and CDR2 FQNNGV. The ends were cut back, 8 bases at V and 5 bases at J, with 15 bases in the middle.

This clonotype was recorded a few times. V gene TRBV20-1 combines with J gene TRBJ1-2; D ambiguous. Looked up from germline, CDR1 is DFQATT and CDR2 is SNEGSKA (reference sequence). V was cut by 5 bases and J by 4 bases, with 17 bases left in between. This CDR3 region has 14 residues. The CDR3 region is CSALGGPRFYGYTF. CDR3 coding DNA: TGCAGTGCTCTCGGAGGTCCCCGCTTCTATGGCTACACCTTC.

This clonotype has ten or more counts. The V gene is TRBV12-3 or TRBV12-4, the J gene TRBJ1-1; perhaps TRBD1 as D (5 bases). CDR3 size: 13 residues. V lost 6 bases and J 4 bases, leaving 12 bases between the germline ends. CDR3 amino acids: CASSRGGGTEAFF. The CDR3 DNA follows: TGTGCCAGCAGCCGCGGGGGAGGCACTGAAGCTTTCTTT.

This clonotype was picked up many times. J is TRBJ1-2 and V is TRBV2; D is undetermined. Germline lookup yields CDR1 SNHLY and CDR2 FYNNEI. This CDR3 region has 10 residues. Deletions cut 6 bases from V and 8 bases from J, with 7 bases between. The CDR3 protein is CASRSGGYTF. The CDR3 nucleotides are TGTGCCAGCAGGAGTGGCGGCTACACCTTC. Full variable domain (remainder filled in from reference TRBV2 and TRBJ1-2): EPEVTQTPSHQVTQMGQEVILRCVPISNHLYFYWYRQILGQKVEFLVSFYNNEISEKSEIFDDQFSVERPDGSNFTLKIRSTKLEDSAMYFCASRSGGYTFGSGTRLTVV.

This clonotype showed up many times. The V call is TRBV5-1, the J call TRBJ1-5; D remains ambiguous. V was shortened by 5 bases and J by 6 bases, with 18 bases between the two germline ends. The germline gives CDR1 SGHRS, CDR2 YFSETQ. The CDR3 has 15 residues. The chain's CDR3 is CASRADLGGSQPQHF. The CDR3 DNA reads TGCGCCAGCAGGGCCGACTTGGGCGGGAGTCAGCCCCAGCATTTT.

This clonotype was picked up many times. V usage is TRBV12-3 or TRBV12-4 and J usage is TRBJ2-2, with TRBD1 matching over 11 bases. CDR3 length equals 16 residues. J gave up 6 bases and V 5 bases, and 8 bases lay outside the gene matches. CDR3 bases: TGTGCCAGCAGTCTACATGGGACAGGGGGTTCCGGGGAGCTGTTTTTT. It encodes CASSLHGTGGSGELFF.

This clonotype showed up just once. This may be a read error, as it is one base from a much larger clone. This chain joins TRBV5-1 and TRBJ2-7; TRBD1 might be the D (6 bases). Per the germline V gene, CDR1 is SGHRS and CDR2 is YFSETQ. The CDR3 sequence is 16 residues long. The V end was cut by 3 bases, the J end by 1 base, with 17 bases between. The CDR3 DNA reads TGCGCCAGCAGCTCGGAACCTACAGGGAGATCCTACGAGCAGTACTTC. It is translated as CASSSEPTGRSYEQYF.

This clonotype was seen ten or more times. The DNA for the CDR3 is TGTGCCAGCAGCTTAGCCCCGGACAGGGTGAACACCGGGGAGCTGTTTTTT. Its protein is CASSLAPDRVNTGELFF. The chain employs TRBV7-8 and TRBJ2-2; 8 bases are shared with TRBD1. Germline V CDR1 and CDR2: SGHVS, FQNEAQ. J gave up 1 base and V 0 bases, and 4 bases lay outside the gene matches. The CDR3 spans 17 residues.

This clonotype was counted ten times or more. V and J are TRBV12-3 or TRBV12-4 and TRBJ2-2; 7 bases map to TRBD1. CDR3 length: 16 residues. The trim removed 7 bases at V and 2 bases at J, leaving 10 bases unmatched. CDR3 DNA sequence: TGTGCCAGCACAGACAGGGTAATTGAAAACACCGGGGAGCTGTTTTTT. Protein product: CASTDRVIENTGELFF.

This clonotype has ten or more counts. This chain joins TRBV19 and TRBJ1-5; D uncertain. Germline V lookup: CDR1 LNHDA, CDR2 SQIVND (reference sequence). Trimming removed 5 bases at V and 3 bases at J, with 14 bases between. The CDR3 loop spans 15 amino acids. The CDR3 spells CASSGRRAANQPQHF. CDR3 DNA: TGTGCCAGTAGTGGCAGGCGGGCGGCCAATCAGCCCCAGCATTTT.